This T cell receptor beta chain was profiled in a study of metastatic and nonmetastatic thyroid tumors. Study overall: Malignant and benign thyroid patients had repertoires compared in peripheral blood and tumor or nodule tissue.

There were no patients who had received any treatment before thyroid surgery. The CDR3 runs 14 residues. Losses at the gene ends were 6 bases for V and 0 bases for J; bases not matched to a gene: 4. The germline CDR1 and CDR2 sequences are MNHNS and SASEGT. This clone has ten or more counts. Through MiXCR, TCRdb re-clonotyped the PCR reads. This sample carries under 35,000 clones, approximately 17% of them seen once, and the ten largest clones take approximately 5%. The source is a female donor with papillary thyroid cancer or a benign thyroid nodule (not recorded which). Some clones in this sample may be carry-over from other donors' samples. This chain links TRBV6-1 with TRBJ1-2; TRBD1 matches 7 bases. Sequencing was carried out using blood. The CDR3 DNA follows: TGTGCCAGCAGCCGGGACAGAACTAACTATGGCTACACCTTC. This codes for CASSRDRTNYGYTF.